These 7 T cell receptor beta chains share one sample of origin, sequenced in a study of cytomegalovirus exposure and HLA in healthy donors. Using immunoSEQ multiplex PCR, the repertoire was profiled, and TCRdb retains in-frame clones only, with some absent. The repertoire consists of about 160,000 clones, with 70% to 90% occurring once and the leading ten covering more than 2%. The specimen was PBMCs. The source of these receptors is a woman between 18 and 29 years old in good health and CMV-seronegative.

The chain is built from TRBV29-1 and TRBJ2-7; TRBD2 matches at 12 bases. V gave up 4 bases and J gave up 2 bases; unmatched junction bases: 3. Germline V CDR1 and CDR2: SQVTM, ANQGSEA. The CDR3 loop spans 14 amino acids. The CDR3 coding sequence is TGCAGCGTTGCCTGGACTAGCGGGGCCTACGAGCAGTACTTC. This translates into CSVAWTSGAYEQYF.

This rearrangement joins TRBV9 to TRBJ2-1; D is uncertain. This CDR3 region has 15 residues. V lost 1 base and J 1 base, leaving 9 bases between the germline ends. Germline CDR1 is SGDLS and CDR2 is YYNGEE. The CDR3 reads CASSVLAFSYNEQFF. Written as DNA, the CDR3 is TGTGCCAGCAGCGTACTGGCATTTTCCTACAATGAGCAGTTCTTC.

The CDR3 DNA is TGCGCCAGCAGCCAAGATCGAAGCGGGCTTTACAATGAGCAGTTCTTC. It translates to CASSQDRSGLYNEQFF. The chain carries TRBV4-1 and TRBJ2-1; TRBD2 is a possible D gene (6 bases). The CDR3 runs 16 residues. The germline V gene encodes CDR1 MGHRA and CDR2 YSYEKL. V lost 0 bases and J lost 4, with 13 bases in between.

This sequence joins TRBV7-3 and TRBJ1-6, with a possible D match to TRBD1 (5 bases). The CDR3 contains 14 residues. Trimming removed 4 bases at V and 7 bases at J, with 11 bases between. The germline V gene has CDR1 SGHTA and CDR2 FQGTGA. The CDR3 loop is CASSSLGGNSPLHF. The CDR3 coding sequence is TGTGCCAGCAGCTCCCTCGGGGGGAATTCACCCCTCCACTTT.

The chain is built from TRBV7-6 and TRBJ2-7; no clear D gene. V gave up 4 bases and J gave up 2 bases, with 9 bases separating them. Germline CDR1 is SGHVS and CDR2 is FNYEAQ. The CDR3 sequence is 13 residues long. CDR3 DNA: TGTGCCAGCAGCTCCGGAGAGGCCTACGAGCAGTACTTC. The encoded protein is CASSSGEAYEQYF.

V is TRBV5-6 and J is TRBJ2-2, with a possible D match to TRBD1 (5 bases). Trimming removed 0 bases at V and 2 bases at J, with 11 bases between. Looked up from germline, CDR1 is SGHDT and CDR2 is YYEEEE. CDR3 length: 16 amino acids. The CDR3 protein is CASSLGLQANTGELFF. The CDR3 DNA reads TGTGCCAGCAGCTTGGGGTTACAGGCCAACACCGGGGAGCTGTTTTTT.

V usage is TRBV18 and J usage is TRBJ2-7, with D perhaps TRBD1 (5 bases). The V gene lost 3 bases and the J gene lost 4 bases, with 13 bases spanning the gap. This CDR3 region has 14 residues. From germline, CDR1 is KGHSH and CDR2 LQKENI. The CDR3 nucleotides read TGTGCCAGCTCACCTGGGCTTCAGGGTTACGAGCAGTACTTC. Translated: CASSPGLQGYEQYF.